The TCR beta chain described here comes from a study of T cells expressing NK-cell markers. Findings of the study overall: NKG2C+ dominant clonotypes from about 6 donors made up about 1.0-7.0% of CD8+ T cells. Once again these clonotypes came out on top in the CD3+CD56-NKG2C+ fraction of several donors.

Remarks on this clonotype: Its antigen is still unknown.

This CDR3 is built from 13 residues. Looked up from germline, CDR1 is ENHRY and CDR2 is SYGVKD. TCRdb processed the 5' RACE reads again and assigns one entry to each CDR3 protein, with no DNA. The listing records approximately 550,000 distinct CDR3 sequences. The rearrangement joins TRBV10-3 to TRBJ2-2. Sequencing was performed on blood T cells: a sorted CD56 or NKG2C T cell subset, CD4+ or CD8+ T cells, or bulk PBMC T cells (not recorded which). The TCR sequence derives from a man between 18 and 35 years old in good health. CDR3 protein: CAISSYPTGELFF.